This T cell receptor (beta chain) was documented in a study of blood T cells in healthy people across ages. This CDR3 comprises 16 residues. The germline CDR1 and CDR2 sequences are SGHRS and YFSETQ. V lost 0 bases and J lost 2, with 15 bases in between. This clonotype was detected once. The authors ran a second PCR of roughly 7 to 11 cycles using a sample-barcoded 5' primer and a J-beta primer mix. TCRdb itself ran the 5' RACE reads through MiXCR, one entry per CDR3 protein. Seen here are over 1.5 million distinct CDR3 sequences, just under 50% observed once, and the top ten hold around 2.1%. Sequencing was carried out using blood. This TCR derives from a woman between 35 and 50 years old in good health. This chain links TRBV5-1 with TRBJ2-7; possibly TRBD1 for D (7 bases). DNA of the CDR3: TGCGCCAGCAGCTTGGCCCCTAGCAGGGGGGCCTACGAGCAGTACTTC. As protein: CASSLAPSRGAYEQYF. Full variable domain (outside the CDR3, taken from reference TRBV5-1 and TRBJ2-7): KAGVTQTPRYLIKTRGQQVTLSCSPISGHRSVSWYQQTPGQGLQFLFEYFSETQRNKGNFPGRFSGRQFSNSRSEMNVSTLELGDSALYLCASSLAPSRGAYEQYFGPGTRLTVT.